Presented here are 19 T cell receptor beta chains from one specimen sequenced in a study of cytomegalovirus exposure and HLA in healthy donors. PCR primers comprised 60 Vbeta and 13 Jbeta primers. Clones were sequenced by immunoSEQ multiplex PCR, and TCRdb holds only the in-frame ones, with some missing. Here the sample spans fewer than 300,000 clones, around 80% being singletons. The sequenced material came from PBMCs. These receptor sequences come from a girl aged 2-10 years in good health and CMV-seronegative.

The chain is built from TRBV9 and TRBJ1-3, with 7 bases lining up with TRBD1. The CDR3 runs 18 residues. Germline lookup yields CDR1 SGDLS and CDR2 YYNGEE. Trimming took 4 bases from V and 2 from J; bases not matched to a gene: 15. CDR3 residues: CASSSQPLDGTAGNTIYF. The CDR3 coding sequence is TGTGCCAGCAGCTCACAACCGCTGGATGGGACAGCTGGAAACACCATATATTTT.

The genes are TRBV15 and TRBJ1-2, with 8 bases that match TRBD1. V lost 3 bases and J lost 1; bases outside the gene matches: 7. Germline V gene sequence: CDR1 LNHNV, CDR2 YYDKDF (reference sequence). The CDR3 spans 16 residues. CDR3 protein: CATSSGLQGVNYGYTF. DNA for the CDR3: TGTGCCACCAGCAGCGGCCTACAGGGGGTTAACTATGGCTACACCTTC.

This clone was seen a single time. The chain recombines TRBV29-1 with TRBJ1-1; D is possibly TRBD1 (5 bases). The CDR3 spans 12 residues. Germline V CDR1 and CDR2: SQVTM, ANQGSEA. With 0 bases removed from V and 11 bases from J, the gap between germline ends came to 13 bases. The CDR3 nucleotides read TGCAGCGTTGAAGACTTTCAGGGTGGTGCTTTCTTT. Translated, it gives CSVEDFQGGAFF.

The chain carries TRBV25-1 and TRBJ2-1; TRBD2 aligns across 7 bases. The CDR3 is made up of 13 amino acids. Germline assignment: CDR1 MGHDK and CDR2 SYGVNS. The J segment lost 4 bases and the V segment lost 8 bases, leaving 5 bases of the junction unmatched. The CDR3 is CASRLAQYNEQFF. For the CDR3, the DNA is TGTGCCAGCCGACTAGCCCAATACAATGAGCAGTTCTTC.

The chain employs TRBV29-1 and TRBJ1-2; 9 bases are shared with TRBD1. V lost 6 bases, J lost 8 bases, and 10 bases stayed unmatched. The CDR3 is 13 amino acids. In germline, CDR1 is SQVTM, CDR2 ANQGSEA. This CDR3 is CSVVGDRVAGYTF. The CDR3 coding sequence is TGCAGCGTCGTAGGGGACAGGGTCGCCGGCTACACCTTC.

The rearrangement links TRBV18 to TRBJ1-1; 8 nucleotides line up with TRBD1. Trimming took 4 bases from V and 1 from J; bases not matched to a gene: 8. This CDR3 region has 16 residues. CDR1 is KGHSH and CDR2 is LQKENI in the germline V gene. Here the CDR3 reads CASSQSQGAGNTEAFF. The DNA of the CDR3 is TGTGCCAGCTCACAAAGCCAGGGGGCTGGGAACACTGAAGCTTTCTTT. Together with reference TRBV18 and TRBJ1-1, the CDR3 gives the full variable domain: NAGVMQNPRHLVRRRGQEARLRCSPMKGHSHVYWYRQLPEEGLKFMVYLQKENIIDESGMPKERFSAEFPKEGPSILRIQQVVRGDSAAYFCASSQSQGAGNTEAFFGQGTRLTVV.

The chain joins TRBV4-1 to TRBJ2-3; unclear D gene. The CDR3 loop spans 15 amino acids. V was pared by 5 bases and J by 1 base, with 13 bases between. CDR1 MGHRA and CDR2 YSYEKL come from the germline V gene. CDR3 region: CASSSRVSRTDTQYF. The CDR3 region has the DNA TGCGCCAGCAGCTCCCGGGTTAGCCGCACAGATACGCAGTATTTT.

The chain combines TRBV30 with TRBJ2-2, with TRBD2 as a possible D gene (5 bases). Looked up from germline, CDR1 is GTSNPN and CDR2 is SVGIG (reference sequence). The CDR3 is 12 amino acids. Trimming removed 5 bases at V and 13 bases at J, with 17 bases between. CDR3 loop: CAWGLDFDGLFF. The CDR3 DNA reads TGTGCCTGGGGCCTGGACTTCGACGGGCTGTTTTTT.

This clone was counted between two and nine times. V usage is TRBV10-3 and J usage is TRBJ2-2; 8 bases align to TRBD2. The V segment lost 6 bases and the J segment 5 bases; nucleotides outside the gene matches: 14. This CDR3 spans 17 amino acids. The V gene's germline CDR1 is ENHRY and CDR2 SYGVKD. The CDR3 DNA follows: TGTGCCATCAGAGGGCCGGAAGCGGGAGTTCTTACCGGGGAGCTGTTTTTT. This translates into CAIRGPEAGVLTGELFF.

The table lists this clone with a few counts. V usage is TRBV29-1 and J usage is TRBJ1-2; D call uncertain. Deletions cut 3 bases from V and 3 bases from J, with 8 bases between. This CDR3 is built from 12 residues. Germline values: CDR1 SQVTM, CDR2 ANQGSEA. As DNA, the CDR3 is TGCAGCGTTGAGGAGAGGGACTATGGCTACACCTTC. Translation gives CSVEERDYGYTF.

V usage is TRBV6-5 and J usage is TRBJ1-3; 9 bases map to TRBD1. Per germline, CDR1 MNHEY and CDR2 SVGAGI. The J segment lost 7 bases and the V segment lost 5 bases, leaving 9 bases of the junction unmatched. The length of the CDR3 is 15 residues. CDR3 nucleotides: TGTGCCAGCAGTGGGAGCGGGACAGGGAGGAACACCATATATTTT. Its protein is CASSGSGTGRNTIYF.

The V call is TRBV18, the J call TRBJ2-5; TRBD1 might be the D (6 bases). Germline CDR1 is KGHSH and CDR2 is LQKENI. This CDR3 has 15 amino acids. Trimming cost V 5 bases and J 5 bases, with 18 bases left between them. The CDR3 spells CASSATGFNVETQYF. DNA of the CDR3: TGTGCCAGCTCAGCGACAGGATTCAATGTGGAGACCCAGTACTTC.

This clone was counted once. This sequence joins TRBV7-9 and TRBJ1-2; 10 positions agree with TRBD1. In germline, CDR1 is SEHNR, CDR2 FQNEAQ (reference sequence). After removal of 1 base from V and 8 bases from J, the junction contained 10 bases not matched to a gene. The CDR3 is made up of 16 amino acids. The CDR3 spells CASSLGETGGSRGYTF. Written as DNA, the CDR3 is TGTGCCAGCAGCTTAGGGGAGACAGGGGGCTCGAGAGGCTACACCTTC.

This chain joins TRBV7-9 and TRBJ1-1; tentative D call: TRBD1 (6 bases). V was trimmed by 3 bases and J by 5 bases, leaving 16 bases between them. The CDR3 sequence is 15 residues long. CDR1 SEHNR and CDR2 FQNEAQ come from the germline V gene (reference sequence). The CDR3 region has the DNA TGTGCCAGCAGCTTTGGGGGGGCAATTGGTACTGAAGCTTTCTTT. This gives the protein CASSFGGAIGTEAFF.

This clone came up once. The CDR3 ends on some other residue instead of the conserved phenylalanine or tryptophan, so this is likely a read error. The chain couples TRBV5-4 to TRBJ2-4; 7 nucleotides align to TRBD2. The trim removed 4 bases at V and 1 base at J, leaving 8 bases unmatched. Germline values: CDR1 SGHNT, CDR2 YYREEE (reference sequence). This CDR3 contains 16 residues. In DNA, the CDR3 is TGTGCCAGCAGCCCGGGGCTGGGGGGGGCCAAAAACATTCAGTACCTC. Protein: CASSPGLGGAKNIQYL.

The chain has TRBV28 and TRBJ2-2; a weak D match, TRBD1 (7 bases). Germline CDR1 and CDR2: MDHEN and SYDVKM. The V end lost 4 bases, the J end lost 6 bases, and 15 bases lay between the germline ends. This CDR3 has 15 amino acids. This CDR3 is CASSYSDREAGELFF. CDR3 in DNA: TGTGCCAGCAGTTACAGTGACAGGGAGGCCGGGGAGCTGTTTTTT.

The chain has TRBV4-1 and TRBJ1-5, with 7 positions matching TRBD1. The CDR3 consists of 16 residues. In germline, CDR1 is MGHRA, CDR2 YSYEKL. Trimming at V came to 0 bases and at J to 4 bases, leaving 6 bases not matched to a gene. CDR3: CASSQEPGTANQPQHF. DNA for the CDR3: TGCGCCAGCAGCCAAGAACCAGGGACAGCTAATCAGCCCCAGCATTTT.

The rearrangement links TRBV7-9 to TRBJ1-2; weak D call: TRBD1 (5 bases). Trimming shortened V by 5 bases and J by 0 bases, and 13 bases separated the two germline ends. The germline gives CDR1 SEHNR, CDR2 FQNEAQ (reference sequence). This CDR3 region has 15 residues. For the CDR3, the DNA is TGTGCCAGCAGCGGGGGGGGGAAAGCTAACTATGGCTACACCTTC. Residues: CASSGGGKANYGYTF.

The chain joins TRBV4-2 to TRBJ2-3; 8 bases are shared with TRBD1. Germline-derived CDR1 and CDR2 are LGHNA and YNFKEQ. CDR3 size: 16 residues. V dropped 0 bases and J dropped 4; count of bases not matched to a gene: 6. The CDR3 is CASSQETGELSDTQYF. The CDR3 DNA is TGTGCCAGCAGCCAAGAGACAGGGGAGCTATCAGATACGCAGTATTTT.